This T cell receptor beta chain stems from a study of cytomegalovirus exposure and HLA in healthy donors. PCR used 60 Vbeta primers and 13 Jbeta primers. Clones were read by immunoSEQ multiplex PCR, and TCRdb kept only the in-frame ones, dropping some. Of approximately 120,000 clones in the sample, about 80% are singletons; the top ten hold 3.4%. The CDR3 is 12 amino acids. Germline loops: CDR1 MGHDK, CDR2 SYGVNS. V shed 6 bases, J shed 7 bases, and the junction held 5 bases outside the gene matches. The sequenced sample consisted of PBMCs. The rearrangement joins TRBV25-1 to TRBJ1-1, with 7 bases that match TRBD1. The sequence was collected from a man aged 25-40 years in good health and CMV-seronegative. Written as DNA, the CDR3 is TGTGCCAGCAGACACCGGACAGGTGAAGCTTTCTTT. It translates to CASRHRTGEAFF.